The sequence of this TCR beta chain was determined in a study of cytomegalovirus exposure and HLA in healthy donors. General study findings and limits: A previous analysis found most TCR beta V segments productive roughly 87% or roughly 30% of the time. Later genetic work tied a missense DCLRE1C variant to beta-chain V and J trimming. Cytomegalovirus status was reportedly diagnosed by the classifier with high sensitivity and specificity.

Notes on this clone: What it recognizes is unknown.

The CDR3 length is 14 residues. Germline CDR1 is MNHNS and CDR2 is SASEGT. Trimming took 5 bases from V and 4 from J, leaving 12 bases between them. The PCR contained 60 Vbeta and 13 Jbeta primers. Per the original methods: Later reanalysis found roughly 80 million unique TCR beta chains, 9 million to 12 million of them shared. The data were produced by immunoSEQ multiplex PCR, yet TCRdb's version contains in-frame clones alone and is incomplete. V, J and clone size are taken as reported in that table, and D and trimming were inferred from the DNA itself. The sample includes under 200,000 clones, 75% to 85% of them seen just once.

V gene TRBV6-1 combines with J gene TRBJ1-5; D ambiguous. This sequence originates from a woman younger than 30 in good health and CMV-seropositive. Material: PBMCs. The CDR3 region has the DNA TGTGCCAGCAGTCCGCCCCGGGGAAATCAGCCCCAGCATTTT. Translated, it gives CASSPPRGNQPQHF.